The following is a TCR beta chain sequence with its context. Its antigen is as yet unknown. The data originate from a study of cytomegalovirus exposure and HLA in healthy donors. Germline CDR1 LNHDA, CDR2 SQIVND (reference sequence). There are 18 residues in the CDR3. The V gene end was trimmed by 3 bases and the J gene end by 4 bases; junction bases not matched to a gene: 14. The PCR ran on 60 Vbeta and 13 Jbeta primers. Profiling relied on immunoSEQ multiplex PCR, and the TCRdb table lists in-frame clones only, not all of them. The sample shows roughly 150,000 clones, approximately 80% of them seen only once. Study-wide points: The authors later found TCR association rates varying by HLA locus, with DRB1 most and HLA-C fewest.

V and J are TRBV19 and TRBJ1-2; 10 bases line up with TRBD1. Sequencing used PBMCs. This receptor was obtained from a woman aged 18-29 years in good health and CMV-seronegative. CDR3: CASSIIAGTGVILYGYTF. The DNA for the CDR3 is TGTGCCAGTAGTATTATCGCCGGGACAGGGGTTATTCTCTATGGCTACACCTTC. Complete variable domain (other parts from reference TRBV19 and TRBJ1-2): DGGITQSPKYLFRKEGQNVTLSCEQNLNHDAMYWYRQDPGQGLRLIYYSQIVNDFQKGDIAEGYSVSREKKESFPLTVTSAQKNPTAFYLCASSIIAGTGVILYGYTFGSGTRLTVV.